A selection of T cell receptor beta chains follows, all from one sample in a study of immune evolution from preneoplasia to lung adenocarcinoma. Clones were read by immunoSEQ multiplex PCR, and TCRdb kept only the in-frame ones, dropping some. The data hold fewer than 9,500 clones, with about four fifths observed a single time. The sample comprised FFPE invasive lung adenocarcinoma tissue. These receptors were obtained from a person aged 45 to 69 with lung adenocarcinoma. The CDR3 runs from the conserved cysteine through the conserved F or W. The D gene is left open where the match is weak. The size of a clone is reported for some rows only, either as once, few or many, or as a class for expanded clones.

J | size | D | V | DNA | CDR3
TRBJ2-1 | . | TRBD2 | TRBV2 | TGTGCCACCCTCGGGAGGAGCTCCTACAATGAGCAGTTCTTC | CATLGRSSYNEQFF
TRBJ2-7 | . | TRBD2 | TRBV10-2 | TGCGCCAGCAGTCCATATGGGACTAGCCGATCATACGAGCAGTACTTC | CASSPYGTSRSYEQYF
TRBJ2-3 | . | TRBD1 | TRBV13 | TGTGCCAGCAAGTCGTGGACAGGGGAGGACTTCACAGATACGCAGTATTTT | CASKSWTGEDFTDTQYF
TRBJ2-7 | . | . | TRBV30 | TGTGCCTGGAGTTTACAGGACTACGAGCAGTACTTC | CAWSLQDYEQYF
TRBJ2-3 | . | . | TRBV29-1 | TGCAGCGTTGAAGGGGAAGGGGGAGTGGGGACAGATACGCAGTATTTT | CSVEGEGGVGTDTQYF
TRBJ1-1 | . | TRBD1 | TRBV5-8 | TGTGCCAGCAACCCGGGACAGACGAACACTGAAGCTTTCTTT | CASNPGQTNTEAFF
TRBJ1-5 | . | . | TRBV5-1 | TGCGCCAGCAGCTTGGGGGGGAGCGGTCAGCCCCAGCATTTT | CASSLGGSGQPQHF
TRBJ1-1 | . | . | TRBV7-2 | TGTGCCAGCAGCTCGTATCGGGGTGAAGCTTTCTTT | CASSSYRGEAFF
TRBJ2-2 | . | . | TRBV7-2 | TGTGCCAGCAGCTTAGATATGGCCAGCATCGGGGAGCTGTTTTTT | CASSLDMASIGELFF
TRBJ2-7 | . | . | TRBV18 | TGTGCCAGCTCACCATCCCCCTACGAGCAGTACTTC | CASSPSPYEQYF
TRBJ1-2 | . | . | TRBV7-3 | TGTGCCAGCAGCCCCGTGGCGGGTGTGGGCTACACCTTC | CASSPVAGVGYTF
TRBJ1-2 | once | . | TRBV11-2 | TGTGCCAGCAGCTCAGACACAGCGTCTGGCTACACCTTC | CASSSDTASGYTF
TRBJ1-4 | . | . | TRBV10-3 | TGTGCCATCTCTCGAGAGGGCGGTAATGAAAAACTGTTTTTT | CAISREGGNEKLFF
TRBJ2-3 | . | . | TRBV6-1 | TGTGCCAGCAGTGAAATCGTGACAGATACGCAGTATTTT | CASSEIVTDTQYF
TRBJ2-5 | once | TRBD2 | TRBV7-9 | TGTGCCAGCAGTGGGGGACTAGCGGGAGGGCCGGGAGAGACCCAGTACTTC | CASSGGLAGGPGETQYF
TRBJ2-3 | . | TRBD2 | TRBV28 | TGTGCCAGCAGTCCGGGAGGTTCGGGCACAGATACGCAGTATTTT | CASSPGGSGTDTQYF
TRBJ2-1 | . | . | TRBV29-1 | TGCAGCGTCGCGAGGGACTTCCTGGATGAGCAGTTCTTC | CSVARDFLDEQFF
TRBJ1-2 | . | TRBD1 | TRBV18 | TGTGCCAGCTCACCCCCGGGACAGGGGACCAAGTATGGCTACACCTTC | CASSPPGQGTKYGYTF
TRBJ2-3 | . | . | TRBV19 | TGTGCCAGTAAGATTCTCGGAGGCACAGATACGCAGTATTTT | CASKILGGTDTQYF
TRBJ2-1 | . | . | TRBV6-5 | TGTGCCAGCAGACGGGGACCAGTATACAATGAGCAGTTCTTC | CASRRGPVYNEQFF
TRBJ1-5 | few | . | TRBV15 | TGTGCCACCAGCTTATCCGGGGCCCATCAGCCCCAGCATTTT | CATSLSGAHQPQHF
TRBJ2-1 | once | . | TRBV4-1 | TGCGCCAGCAGCTCGCAAAGCGGGCTCGTCGACAATGAGCAGTTCTTC | CASSSQSGLVDNEQFF